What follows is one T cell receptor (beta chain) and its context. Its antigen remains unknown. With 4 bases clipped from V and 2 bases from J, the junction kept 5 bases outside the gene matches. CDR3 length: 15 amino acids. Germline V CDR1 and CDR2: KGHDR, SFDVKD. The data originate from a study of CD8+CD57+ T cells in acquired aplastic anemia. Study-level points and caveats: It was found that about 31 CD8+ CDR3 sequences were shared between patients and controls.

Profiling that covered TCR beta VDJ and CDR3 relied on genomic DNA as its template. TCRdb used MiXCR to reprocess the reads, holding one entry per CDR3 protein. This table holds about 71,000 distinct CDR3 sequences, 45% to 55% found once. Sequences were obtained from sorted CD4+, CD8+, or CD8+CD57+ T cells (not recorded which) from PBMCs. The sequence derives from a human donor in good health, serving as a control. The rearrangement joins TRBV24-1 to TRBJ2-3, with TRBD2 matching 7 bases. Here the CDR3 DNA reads TGTGCCACCAGTGACCCCGGGACTAACACAGATACGCAGTATTTT. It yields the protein CATSDPGTNTDTQYF.